This TCR beta chain originates from a study of T cell repertoires in cytomegalovirus infection (dated by TCRdb to the late 2010s). Regarding the complete study: Donor HLA type was relevant to the analysis, as public TCR beta signatures indicated carriage of CMV infection together with the matching HLA type. Here is what the overall study found, with its caveats: In the ex vivo response, HLA-C-restricted CMV-specific TCR beta clonotypes were dominant, and in two of eight donors the single most frequent clonotype came from this HLA-C-restricted group. In both this cohort and an independent cohort of several hundred donors, the cumulative frequency of public TCR beta family members distinguished carriers of CMV infection plus the relevant HLA type.

The listed sequencing device is Illumina HiSeq 1500. TCRdb trimmed the raw reads at Q25, called clones with MiXCR and kept productive beta chains. Each CDR3 protein gets just one entry, which takes the most common genes and DNA from the rows behind it. This sample is represented by 200,000 or so distinct CDR3 sequences; approximately 19% of them were singletons. The ten largest clones add up to 2.5% to 3% of the sample. Trimming leaves V shorter by 4 bases and J shorter by 7 bases, with the junction holding 21 bases beyond the gene matches. The CDR3 goes from the cysteine to the phenylalanine over 20 residues. Only the CDR3 DNA is retained, 60 bases long and in frame from the first base. The germline V gene yields MDHEN for CDR1 and SYDVKM for CDR2. To note about this clonotype: Its antigen specificity is not known. Base qualities were left out, and no much larger clone turns up one base away.

The clonotype originates from a human donor in good health (CMV status not recorded). Some clones in this sample may be carry-over from other donors' samples. The V and J genes are TRBV28 and TRBJ2-1; 11 central bases correspond to TRBD2. The sequencing input was PBMCs. The DNA reads TGTGCCAGCAGTTCTGTTTTCGGGCTAGCGGGAGGCCGCCAGGCTAATGAGCAGTTCTTC. This gives the protein CASSSVFGLAGGRQANEQFF. Where the CDR3 stops, the reference TRBV28 and TRBJ2-1 genes take over; the full variable domain is DVKVTQSSRYLVKRTGEKVFLECVQDMDHENMFWYRQDPGLGLRLIYFSYDVKMKEKGDIPEGYSVSREKKERFSLILESASTNQTSMYLCASSSVFGLAGGRQANEQFFGPGTRLTVL.